The rows below give T cell receptor beta chains drawn from one sample of a study of regulatory T cells in long-lasting Graves disease. TCRdb passed the multiplex PCR reads through MiXCR, listing each CDR3 protein once. The repertoire holds approximately 400,000 distinct CDR3 sequences, 14% to 15% seen once, with over 15% in the top ten. This sample also belongs to another study, concerning T cells in Graves' hyperthyroidism and ophthalmopathy.

The sample in question was peripheral blood mononuclear cells (PBMCs), obtained at new diagnosis, from a patient treated with antithyroid drugs. The source of these receptors is a woman in her twenties or thirties with Graves disease. Both conserved end residues are part of each CDR3. The D gene is left open where the match is weak. The listing skips clone size in some rows; elsewhere it reads once, few, many or a size class.

abundance | j_gene | d_gene | v_gene | CDR3nt | CDR3aa
- | TRBJ2-1 | - | TRBV18 | TGTGCCAGCGCCCTCACTGGGGGGCGCCGTACCTACAATGAGCAGTTCTTC | CASALTGGRRTYNEQFF
many | TRBJ1-2 | - | TRBV27 | TGTGCCAGCTCCCTCCGTTTTGACGGGAGTAAGCTTACCTTC | CASSLRFDGSKLTF
- | TRBJ2-1 | - | TRBV6-1 | TGTGCCAGCTGGAGCAGGGCCGGTGAGCAGTTCTTC | CASWSRAGEQFF
few | TRBJ2-2 | - | TRBV6-4 | TGTGCCAGCAGTGAGGAGGACACCGGGGAGCTGTTTTTT | CASSEEDTGELFF
few | TRBJ2-5 | - | TRBV5-1 | TGCGCCAGCAGCTTGGCCCCGGAGCTGCAACAAGAGACCCAGTACTTC | CASSLAPELQQETQYF
- | TRBJ1-2 | TRBD1 | TRBV19 | TGTGCCAGTAGTACCGCGGGACAGAGATCATATGGCTACACCTTC | CASSTAGQRSYGYTF
few | TRBJ2-1 | - | TRBV27 | TGTGCCAGCAGTGGGCTACTCGATGAGGAGCAGTTCTTC | CASSGLLDEEQFF
few | TRBJ2-5 | - | TRBV5-4 | TGTGCCAGCAGCTCGAGGGTGTTGGAGACCCAGTACTTC | CASSSRVLETQYF
many | TRBJ2-7 | - | TRBV13 | TGTGCCAGCAGCCTTAGCTTACACGAGCAGTACTTC | CASSLSLHEQYF
- | TRBJ1-2 | TRBD1 | TRBV5-1 | TGCGCCAGCAGCTTGGTGGAGGGGGCGCGCTATGGCTACACCTTC | CASSLVEGARYGYTF
many | TRBJ2-1 | - | TRBV28 | TGTGCCAGCAGTTTACAGGCAGGACCCTACAATGAGCAGTTCTTC | CASSLQAGPYNEQFF
- | TRBJ1-3 | - | TRBV11-3 | TGTGCCAGCAGCTTAGGAAGAGGCGGAAACACCATATATTTT | CASSLGRGGNTIYF
many | TRBJ2-7 | TRBD2 | TRBV5-1 | TGCGCCAGCAGCTTTGGGCTACTAGCGGGAAGCTCCTACGAGCAGTACTTC | CASSFGLLAGSSYEQYF
- | TRBJ1-2 | - | TRBV27 | TGTGCCAGCAGACCAGATTGGGGTGACTATGGCTACACCTTC | CASRPDWGDYGYTF
- | TRBJ2-5 | - | TRBV5-1 | TGCGCCAGCAGCTCCCCCCGTGGGTCAGGAAAAGAGACCCAGTACTTC | CASSSPRGSGKETQYF
few | TRBJ2-7 | - | TRBV5-1 | TGCGCCAGCAGCCAGTCAAGTTTCTCGAACTACGAGCAGTACTTC | CASSQSSFSNYEQYF
many | TRBJ1-2 | - | TRBV11-2 | TGTGCCAGCAGTTGGGGCAGCGGATCTAACTATGGCTACACCTTC | CASSWGSGSNYGYTF
- | TRBJ2-7 | - | TRBV11-2 | TGTGCCAGCAGCTTGGAGGACAGACACTCCGAGCAGTACTTC | CASSLEDRHSEQYF
few | TRBJ2-1 | TRBD2 | TRBV5-8 | TGTGCCAGCAGCGCTCGGACTAGCGGGAGTACCTACAATGAGCAGTTCTTC | CASSARTSGSTYNEQFF
- | TRBJ2-2 | - | TRBV10-1 | TGCGCCAGCAGTGAGTCTGACCCCGGGGAGCTGTTTTTT | CASSESDPGELFF
many | TRBJ2-1 | TRBD2 | TRBV19 | TGTGCCAGTAGTATGAGGCAACTAGCGGGGGCATACAATGAGCAGTTCTTC | CASSMRQLAGAYNEQFF
many | TRBJ2-2 | - | TRBV2 | TGTGCCAGCATTAACCACAGGGGGGGCACCGGGGAGCTGTTTTTT | CASINHRGGTGELFF
few | TRBJ2-7 | TRBD1 | TRBV24-1 | TGTGTCACCTCGGGACAGGGTTTACACGAGCAGTACTTC | CVTSGQGLHEQYF
- | TRBJ2-5 | - | TRBV11-2 | TGTGCCAGCAGGCCGCAGGGAGGGACCCAGTACTTC | CASRPQGGTQYF